The rows below give T cell receptor beta chains drawn from one sample of a study of technical replicates of blood from a handful of donors. Clones were read by immunoSEQ multiplex PCR, and TCRdb kept only the in-frame ones, dropping some. The sample consists of approximately 49,000 clones, 90% to 95% of them appearing once. Source material: PBMCs. These receptors were collected from a human donor in good health. Some clones in this sample may be carry-over from other donors' samples. Both conserved end residues are part of each CDR3. The order of the fields is J gene, D gene, clone size, V gene, CDR3 protein, CDR3 DNA. A D gene is named only where the DNA matches it firmly. Clone size is shown for a subset of rows, as once, few, many or a class of expanded clone.

J gene: TRBJ2-7; D gene: TRBD2; clone size: -; V gene: TRBV10-1; CDR3 protein: CASSEYISGRPYEQYF; CDR3 DNA: TGCGCCAGCAGTGAGTATATCAGCGGGAGGCCCTACGAGCAGTACTTC
J gene: TRBJ2-3; D gene: TRBD2; clone size: -; V gene: TRBV11-1; CDR3 protein: CASSSRGEGDTQYF; CDR3 DNA: TGTGCCAGCAGCTCCCGAGGGGAGGGGGATACGCAGTATTTT
J gene: TRBJ1-1; D gene: -; clone size: -; V gene: TRBV2; CDR3 protein: CASSEAGGGTEAFF; CDR3 DNA: TGTGCCAGCAGTGAGGCTGGGGGCGGAACTGAAGCTTTCTTT
J gene: TRBJ2-7; D gene: -; clone size: -; V gene: TRBV6-6; CDR3 protein: CASSFDQRYEQYF; CDR3 DNA: TGTGCCAGCAGTTTTGACCAGAGGTACGAGCAGTACTTC
J gene: TRBJ1-4; D gene: -; clone size: -; V gene: TRBV13; CDR3 protein: CASSLATEIGKLFF; CDR3 DNA: TGTGCCAGCAGCTTAGCGACAGAAATCGGAAAACTGTTTTTT
J gene: TRBJ2-7; D gene: -; clone size: once; V gene: TRBV15; CDR3 protein: CATSQTAGALSSYEQYF; CDR3 DNA: TGTGCCACCAGCCAAACCGCGGGGGCATTGAGCTCCTACGAGCAGTACTTC
J gene: TRBJ2-5; D gene: TRBD1; clone size: -; V gene: TRBV7-6; CDR3 protein: CASSLIRDSQETQYF; CDR3 DNA: TGTGCCAGCAGCCTAATCCGGGACAGCCAAGAGACCCAGTACTTC
J gene: TRBJ2-5; D gene: TRBD2; clone size: once; V gene: TRBV7-9; CDR3 protein: CASTVTGGSQETQYF; CDR3 DNA: TGTGCCAGCACCGTAACCGGGGGGTCCCAAGAGACCCAGTACTTC
J gene: TRBJ2-3; D gene: TRBD2; clone size: -; V gene: TRBV7-9; CDR3 protein: CASSNSGGADTQYF; CDR3 DNA: TGTGCCAGCAGCAATAGCGGGGGTGCAGATACGCAGTATTTT
J gene: TRBJ2-2; D gene: -; clone size: -; V gene: TRBV6-6; CDR3 protein: CASRRQSGELFF; CDR3 DNA: TGTGCCAGCAGACGACAGAGCGGGGAGCTGTTTTTT
J gene: TRBJ2-7; D gene: TRBD1; clone size: -; V gene: TRBV29-1; CDR3 protein: CSVEGDSDEQYF; CDR3 DNA: TGCAGCGTTGAGGGGGACAGTGACGAGCAGTACTTC
J gene: TRBJ2-2; D gene: TRBD1; clone size: -; V gene: TRBV6-1; CDR3 protein: CASRTTGDGELFF; CDR3 DNA: TGTGCCAGCAGAACAACAGGGGATGGGGAGCTGTTTTTT
J gene: TRBJ2-1; D gene: TRBD2; clone size: -; V gene: TRBV4-3; CDR3 protein: CASSQGRSSGSNEQFF; CDR3 DNA: TGCGCCAGCAGCCAAGGTCGCTCTAGCGGGAGCAATGAGCAGTTCTTC
J gene: TRBJ1-2; D gene: -; clone size: -; V gene: TRBV7-2; CDR3 protein: CASSLAYREGGYTF; CDR3 DNA: TGTGCCAGCAGCTTAGCGTATCGGGAAGGAGGCTACACCTTC
J gene: TRBJ2-7; D gene: -; clone size: -; V gene: TRBV10-3; CDR3 protein: CAISDRGYSSYEQYF; CDR3 DNA: TGTGCCATCAGTGATCGGGGGTATAGCTCCTACGAGCAGTACTTC